This T cell receptor (beta chain) was observed in a study of blood T cell repertoires in COVID-19 (TCRdb year 2020). Study-wide context: Samples from collaborators originated in the United States, Italy and Spain and spanned both the acute and convalescent phases of COVID-19. A freely available public database, intended as a resource for researchers studying the immune response to SARS-CoV-2, is where the repertoires were released. The material from the prospective study consisted of cDNA or gDNA derived from T cells, B-cell-depleted T cells, or PBMCs. The samples were drawn from two sources: the first 160 participants of the ongoing ImmuneRACE study, and 950 to 1,500 subjects contributed by 6 global collaborators. Subjects who had been exposed to COVID-19, were actively infected with it, or had recovered from it provided the deeply sampled blood TCRbeta repertoires that made up the dataset. Sample metadata almost always included a de-identified subject ID, COVID-19 status, age in years and sex. Where available, HLA class I and class II types were taken from metadata supplied by the sample provider and were not determined by assay-based typing.

Results and caveats for the whole study, not just this receptor: Clinical and demographic metadata were provided uncurated, with the amount varying by source and participant.

The CDR3 numbers 14 residues from cysteine through phenylalanine. Only the CDR3 region is kept as DNA, spanning 42 bases read in frame from base 1. Deletion took 3 bases off V and 4 bases off J, with a span of 10 bases between the germline ends. CDR1 and CDR2 (MNHNS, SASEGT) derive from the germline V gene. Participants in the prospective study were aged roughly 18 to 100 years, lived in more than 20 United States geographic areas, and enrolled through a virtual design. To assign participants to cohorts, the prospective study relied on clinical history that participants themselves reported in a screening survey and a study questionnaire. Recovered participants in ImmuneRACE Cohort 3 were defined by two consecutive negative NP/OP PCR tests, clearance by a healthcare professional, or resolution of symptoms. In the prospective study, whole blood, serum and a nasopharyngeal or oropharyngeal swab were collected from each participant by mobile phlebotomists. Over a roughly 2-month period, participants in the prospective study had the option of providing additional blood draws and questionnaires. Prospective study blood samples were shipped either frozen or at room temperature before DNA extraction.

TCRbeta CDR3 regions were amplified from genomic DNA by means of the immunoSEQ Assay, a bias-controlled multiplex PCR. The authors processed their data as follows. Within the assay, amplification of reference gene primers was used to estimate how many nucleated cells each sample contained. To quantify the absolute abundance of each unique TCRbeta CDR3 rearrangement, sequence reads were collapsed and filtered. For each sample, productive Simpson clonality was calculated as the square root of Simpson's diversity index over productive rearrangements. This is the immuneACCESS table as TCRdb keeps it, with only in-frame sequences that have V and J called. A part of the clones is gone; compared with another copy, unresolved V genes explain less than half, and the rest is unexplained. V, J and clone size are taken as reported in that table, and D and trimming were inferred from the DNA itself. For this sample the table gives roughly 360,000 clones, of which about 87% were detected only once. The top ten constitute 1% to 1.5% of the sample.

This clone has a single count. It lacks a known antigen. The sample holds no much larger clone one base away, and base qualities are not on file. The sample has other DNA sequences that encode this CDR3 too. The receptor chain draws on TRBV6-1 and TRBJ1-5; the best D guess is TRBD1, with 5 bases matching. The specimen sequenced was PBMCs or T cells enriched from blood (not recorded which). The TCR sequence derives from a man aged 30 to 45 who had recovered from COVID-19. The CDR3 is CASSEGGGNQPQHF. The DNA sequence follows: TGTGCCAGCAGTGAGGGCGGGGGTAATCAGCCCCAGCATTTT.